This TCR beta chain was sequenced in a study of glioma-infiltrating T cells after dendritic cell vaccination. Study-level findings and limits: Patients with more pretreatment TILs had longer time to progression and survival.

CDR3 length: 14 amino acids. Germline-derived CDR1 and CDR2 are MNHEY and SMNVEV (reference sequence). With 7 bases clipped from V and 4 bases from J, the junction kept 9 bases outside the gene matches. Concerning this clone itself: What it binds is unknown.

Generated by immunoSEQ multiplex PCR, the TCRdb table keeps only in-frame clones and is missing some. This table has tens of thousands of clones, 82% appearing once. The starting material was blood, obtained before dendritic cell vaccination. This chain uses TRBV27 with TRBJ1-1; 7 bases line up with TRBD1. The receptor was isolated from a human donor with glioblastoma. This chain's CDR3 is CASTTTGLGTEAFF. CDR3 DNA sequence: TGTGCCAGCACTACGACAGGGCTGGGCACTGAAGCTTTCTTT.